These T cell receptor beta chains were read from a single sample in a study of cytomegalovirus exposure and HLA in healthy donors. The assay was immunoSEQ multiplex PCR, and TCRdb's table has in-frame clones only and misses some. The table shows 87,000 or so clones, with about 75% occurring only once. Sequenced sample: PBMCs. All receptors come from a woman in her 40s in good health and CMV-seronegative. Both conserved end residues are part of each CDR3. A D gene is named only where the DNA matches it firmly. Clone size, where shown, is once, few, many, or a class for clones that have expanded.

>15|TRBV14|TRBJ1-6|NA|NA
TGTGCCAGCAGCCAAGAGACAGTGAGAAATTCACCCCTCCACTTT
CASSQETVRNSPLHF
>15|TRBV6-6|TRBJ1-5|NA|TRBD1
TGTGCCAGCAGCCCCGGACAGGGAAGAAATCAGCCCCAGCATTTT
CASSPGQGRNQPQHF
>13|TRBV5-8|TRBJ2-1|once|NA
TGTGCCAGCAGCTTTGGGCCGTTTAATGAGCAGTTCTTC
CASSFGPFNEQFF
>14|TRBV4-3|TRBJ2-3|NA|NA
TGCGCCAGCAGCCCCGACAGGTTGGTAGATGCGCAGTATTTT
CASSPDRLVDAQYF
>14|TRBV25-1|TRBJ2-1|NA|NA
TGTGCCAGCGGACCCAGGGGCGCCTACAATGAGCAGTTCTTC
CASGPRGAYNEQFF
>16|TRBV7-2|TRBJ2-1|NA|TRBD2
TGTGCCAGCAGCTTAGTTGCGGGGGGCTCCTACAATGAGCAGTTCTTC
CASSLVAGGSYNEQFF
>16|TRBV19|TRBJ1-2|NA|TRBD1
TGTGCCAGTAGTAGACTAAGCGACTCAGGGACAGATGGCTACACCTTC
CASSRLSDSGTDGYTF
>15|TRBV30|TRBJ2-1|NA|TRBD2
TGTGCCTGGAGGGGCACTAGCGGCTCCTGGAATGAGCAGTTCTTC
CAWRGTSGSWNEQFF
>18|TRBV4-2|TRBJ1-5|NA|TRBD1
TGTGCCAGCAGCCAAGATCTGGGAGACAGGGTGGGATCCCAGCCCCAGCATTTT
CASSQDLGDRVGSQPQHF
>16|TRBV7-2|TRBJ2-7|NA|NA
TGTGCCAGCAGCTTAGCGTCGCAGGGGTTCCCCTACGAGCAGTACTTC
CASSLASQGFPYEQYF
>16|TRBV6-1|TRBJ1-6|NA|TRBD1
TGTGCCAGCAGTGAACCGGGACAGGGGGTAAATTCACCCCTCCACTTT
CASSEPGQGVNSPLHF
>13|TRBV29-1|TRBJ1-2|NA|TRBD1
TGCAGCGTTGAAGACAGGGGGCGTCGTGGCTACACCTTC
CSVEDRGRRGYTF
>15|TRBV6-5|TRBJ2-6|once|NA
TGTGCCAGCAGTTACACCCGGGCTGGGGCCAACGTCCTGACTTTC
CASSYTRAGANVLTF
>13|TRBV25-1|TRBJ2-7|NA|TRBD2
TGTGCCAGCCTAGCGGGGGACTCCTACGAGCAGTACTTC
CASLAGDSYEQYF
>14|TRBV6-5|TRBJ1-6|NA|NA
TGTGCCAGCCGAACAGGGAGAATTAATTCACCCCTCCACTTT
CASRTGRINSPLHF
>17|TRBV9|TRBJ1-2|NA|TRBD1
TGTGCCAGCAGCGTAGATCCGGTCCCTTTCCGGGACAGGGGCTACACCTTC
CASSVDPVPFRDRGYTF
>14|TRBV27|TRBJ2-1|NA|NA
TGTGCCAGCAGTTTAATCCCCAGATACAATGAGCAGTTCTTC
CASSLIPRYNEQFF
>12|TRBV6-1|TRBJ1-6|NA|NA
TGTGCCATTTCAGGGAGGGATTCACCCCTCCACTTT
CAISGRDSPLHF
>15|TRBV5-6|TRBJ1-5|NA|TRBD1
TGTGCCAGCAGCTTACGGGACAGGGGGGATCAGCCCCAGCATTTT
CASSLRDRGDQPQHF
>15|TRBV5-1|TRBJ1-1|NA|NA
TGCGCCAGCAGCCTGGAGACAGCAATGAACACTGAAGCTTTCTTT
CASSLETAMNTEAFF
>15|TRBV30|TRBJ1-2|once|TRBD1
TGTGCCTGGAGTGCCACCTTACAGGGGAAGGAGGGCTACACCTTC
CAWSATLQGKEGYTF
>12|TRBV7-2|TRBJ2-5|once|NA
TGTGCCAGCAGCTTAGCCCGGGAGACCCAGTACTTC
CASSLARETQYF
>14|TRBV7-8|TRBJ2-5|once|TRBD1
TGTGCCAGCAGCTCTCAGGGGGCTGGGGAGACCCAGTACTTC
CASSSQGAGETQYF
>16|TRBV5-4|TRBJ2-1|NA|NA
TGTGCCAGCAGCTTGACAGGTTGGGGCCCAGTTGATGAGCAGTTCTTC
CASSLTGWGPVDEQFF
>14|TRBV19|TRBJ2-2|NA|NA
TGTGCCAGTACCCGAGACTGGAACACCGGGGAGCTGTTTTTT
CASTRDWNTGELFF
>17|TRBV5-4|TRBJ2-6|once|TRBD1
TGTGCCAGCAGCAAAGGACAGGGGCTTCCTGGGGCCAACGTCCTGACTTTC
CASSKGQGLPGANVLTF
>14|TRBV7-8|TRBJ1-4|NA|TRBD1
TGTGCCAGCAGCTTAAGCCAGGGGGCGGAAAAACTGTTTTTT
CASSLSQGAEKLFF
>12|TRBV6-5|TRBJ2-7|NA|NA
TGTGCCAGCTTCAAAGACTCCTGGGAGCAGTACTTC
CASFKDSWEQYF
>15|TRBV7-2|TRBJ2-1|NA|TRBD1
TGTGCCAGCAGCTTAGGGGGGACAGGGGGCAATGAGCAGTTCTTC
CASSLGGTGGNEQFF
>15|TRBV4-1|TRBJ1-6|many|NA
TGCGCCAGCAGCTCCTGGACAGCTAATAATTCACCCCTCCACTTT
CASSSWTANNSPLHF
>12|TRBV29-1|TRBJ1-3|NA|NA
TGCAGCGTGTCGACAGGTGGAAACACCATATATTTT
CSVSTGGNTIYF
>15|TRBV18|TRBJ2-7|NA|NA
TGTGCCAGCTCATTAGGCTTGGACACGTACTACGAGCAGTACTTC
CASSLGLDTYYEQYF